Listed here are 5 T cell receptor beta chains from one sample, sequenced in a study of read filtering for tumor transcriptome and immune sequencing. From approximately 400 ng of RNA, a library with molecular barcoded alpha/delta and beta/gamma adaptors was made. TCRdb redid the calling of the reads with MiXCR, one entry per CDR3 protein. The table records about 48,000 distinct CDR3 sequences, approximately 18% of them present only once. Source material: a population of CD138-negative cells sorted from bone marrow. The receptors here all came from a donor at least 40 years old with multiple myeloma.

This clonotype showed up many times. V and J are TRBV19 and TRBJ1-5, with TRBD1 matching 9 bases. The CDR3 is made up of 16 amino acids. Germline values: CDR1 LNHDA, CDR2 SQIVND (reference sequence). Trimming took 6 bases from V and 1 from J; bases not matched to a gene: 7. The CDR3 is CASRHRQGGSNQPQHF. The CDR3 DNA sequence: TGTGCCAGTAGGCACCGACAGGGGGGGAGCAATCAGCCCCAGCATTTT.

This clonotype was counted ten times or more. The chain couples TRBV21-1 to TRBJ2-7. TRBV21-1 is a documented pseudogene. The CDR3 covers 15 residues. The CDR3 sequence: CASSMPTVSSYEQYF. The CDR3 DNA reads TGTGCCAGCAGCATGCCCACGGTCTCTTCCTACGAGCAGTACTTC.

This clonotype was seen many times. The rearrangement links TRBV5-1 to TRBJ2-1; 9 bases align to TRBD2. CDR3 length: 16 residues. Looked up from germline, CDR1 is SGHRS and CDR2 is YFSETQ. V trimming: 1 base; J trimming: 6 bases; junction bases outside the gene matches: 8. This CDR3 is CASSLQPAGGLNEQFF. DNA for the CDR3: TGCGCCAGCAGCTTGCAGCCAGCGGGAGGACTCAATGAGCAGTTCTTC.

In this sample, this clonotype turned up many times. This chain joins TRBV7-9 and TRBJ2-3; D is possibly TRBD1 (5 bases). This CDR3 comprises 15 residues. V lost 4 bases, J lost 0 bases, and 11 bases lay in between. In germline, CDR1 is SEHNR, CDR2 FQNEAQ (reference sequence). CDR3 residues: CASSSQGPSTDTQYF. CDR3 in DNA: TGTGCCAGCAGCTCCCAGGGTCCTAGCACAGATACGCAGTATTTT.

This clonotype was counted once. The chain recombines TRBV3-1 with TRBJ2-5; possibly TRBD1 for D (5 bases). The CDR3 sequence is 13 residues long. Germline-derived CDR1 and CDR2 are LGHDT and YNNKEL (reference sequence). Trimming stripped 2 bases from V and 7 bases from J, with 11 bases between. The CDR3 DNA reads as TGTGCCAGCAGCCAAAACACAGGCGGGACCCAGTACTTC. Protein: CASSQNTGGTQYF.